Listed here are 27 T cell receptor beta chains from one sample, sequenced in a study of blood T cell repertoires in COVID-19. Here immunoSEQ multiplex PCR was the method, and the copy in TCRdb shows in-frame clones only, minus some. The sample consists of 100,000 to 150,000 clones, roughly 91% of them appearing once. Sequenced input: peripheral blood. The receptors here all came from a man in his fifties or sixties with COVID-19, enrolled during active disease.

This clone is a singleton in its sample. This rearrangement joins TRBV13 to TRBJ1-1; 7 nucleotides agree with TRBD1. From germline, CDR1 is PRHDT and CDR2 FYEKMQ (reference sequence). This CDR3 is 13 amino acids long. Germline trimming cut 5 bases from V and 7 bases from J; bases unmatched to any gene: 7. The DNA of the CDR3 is TGTGCCAGCAGCAGAGGGACAGCGAGTGAAGCTTTCTTT. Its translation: CASSRGTASEAFF.

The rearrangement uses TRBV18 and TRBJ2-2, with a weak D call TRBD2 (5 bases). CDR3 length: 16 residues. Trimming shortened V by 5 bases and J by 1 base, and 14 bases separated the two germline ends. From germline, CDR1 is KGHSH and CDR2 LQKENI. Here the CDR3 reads CASSSTPGKNTGELFF. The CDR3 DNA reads TGTGCCAGCTCATCCACCCCGGGGAAGAACACCGGGGAGCTGTTTTTT.

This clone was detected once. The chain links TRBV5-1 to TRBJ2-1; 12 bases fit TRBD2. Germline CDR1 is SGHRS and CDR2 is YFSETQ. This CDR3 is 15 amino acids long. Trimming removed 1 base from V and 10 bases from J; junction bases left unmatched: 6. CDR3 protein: CASSLRLAGDGEQFF. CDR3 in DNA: TGCGCCAGCAGCTTGAGACTAGCGGGGGATGGGGAGCAGTTCTTC.

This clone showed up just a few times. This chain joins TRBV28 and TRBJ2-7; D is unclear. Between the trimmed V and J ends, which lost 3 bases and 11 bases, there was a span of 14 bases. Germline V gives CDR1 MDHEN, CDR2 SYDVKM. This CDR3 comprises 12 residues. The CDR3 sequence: CASSLPSREKYF. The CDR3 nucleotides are TGTGCCAGCAGTTTGCCTAGTAGAGAGAAGTACTTC. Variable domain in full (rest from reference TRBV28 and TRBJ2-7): DVKVTQSSRYLVKRTGEKVFLECVQDMDHENMFWYRQDPGLGLRLIYFSYDVKMKEKGDIPEGYSVSREKKERFSLILESASTNQTSMYLCASSLPSREKYFGPGTRLTVT.

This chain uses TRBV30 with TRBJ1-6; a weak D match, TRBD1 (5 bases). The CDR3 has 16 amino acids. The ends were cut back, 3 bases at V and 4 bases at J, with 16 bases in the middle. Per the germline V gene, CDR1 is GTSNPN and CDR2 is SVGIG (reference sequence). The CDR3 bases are TGTGCCTGGAGGGGTAAAAACGGGGGTTATAATTCACCCCTCCACTTT. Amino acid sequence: CAWRGKNGGYNSPLHF.

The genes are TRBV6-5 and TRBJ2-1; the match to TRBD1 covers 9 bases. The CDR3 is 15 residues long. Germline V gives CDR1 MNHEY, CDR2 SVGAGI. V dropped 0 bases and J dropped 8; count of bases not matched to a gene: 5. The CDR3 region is CASSYSGTGRDEQFF. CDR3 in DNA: TGTGCCAGCAGTTACTCGGGGACAGGGAGGGATGAGCAGTTCTTC.

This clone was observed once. The CDR3 nucleotides read TGTGCCAGCAGCTTAGCAGCCCGGAGATTCCAAGAGACCCAGTACTTC. Its translation is CASSLAARRFQETQYF. The chain carries TRBV11-2 and TRBJ2-5; D not certain. In germline, CDR1 is SGHAT, CDR2 FQNNGV. The CDR3 runs 16 residues. The V end was cut by 1 base, the J end by 1 base, with 13 bases between.

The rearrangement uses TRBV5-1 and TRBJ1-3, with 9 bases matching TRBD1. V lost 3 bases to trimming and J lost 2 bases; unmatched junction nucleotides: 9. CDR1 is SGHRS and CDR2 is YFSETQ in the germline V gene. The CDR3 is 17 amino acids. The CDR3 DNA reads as TGCGCCAGCAGCTCTCTGGGGACAGGGCTCACTGGAAACACCATATATTTT. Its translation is CASSSLGTGLTGNTIYF.

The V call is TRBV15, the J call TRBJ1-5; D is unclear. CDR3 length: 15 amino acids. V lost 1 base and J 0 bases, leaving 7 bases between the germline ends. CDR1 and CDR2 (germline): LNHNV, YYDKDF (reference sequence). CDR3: CATSRGGNSNQPQHF. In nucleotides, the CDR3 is TGTGCCACCAGCAGAGGAGGGAATAGCAATCAGCCCCAGCATTTT. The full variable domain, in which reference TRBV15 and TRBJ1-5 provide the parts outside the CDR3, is DAMVIQNPRYQVTQFGKPVTLSCSQTLNHNVMYWYQQKSSQAPKLLFHYYDKDFNNEADTPDNFQSRRPNTSFCFLDIRSPGLGDTAMYLCATSRGGNSNQPQHFGDGTRLSIL.

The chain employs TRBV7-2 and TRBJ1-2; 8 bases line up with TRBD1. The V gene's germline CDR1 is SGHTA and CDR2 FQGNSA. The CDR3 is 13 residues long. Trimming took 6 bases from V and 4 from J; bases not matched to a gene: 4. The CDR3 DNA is TGTGCCAGCAGAGGGACAGGCCCCTATGGCTACACCTTC. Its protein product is CASRGTGPYGYTF. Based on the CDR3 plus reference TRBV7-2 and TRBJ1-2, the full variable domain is GAGVSQSPSNKVTEKGKDVELRCDPISGHTALYWYRQSLGQGLEFLIYFQGNSAPDKSGLPSDRFSAERTGGSVSTLTIQRTQQEDSAVYLCASRGTGPYGYTFGSGTRLTVV.

The CDR3 protein is CASNPTYSGQGANTGELFF. The CDR3 region has the DNA TGTGCCAGCAATCCGACATATAGTGGACAGGGGGCAAACACCGGGGAGCTGTTTTTT. This chain links TRBV5-4 with TRBJ2-2; 11 bases fit TRBD1. This CDR3 has 19 amino acids. Germline V gene sequence: CDR1 SGHNT, CDR2 YYREEE (reference sequence). Trimming removed 6 bases from V and 2 bases from J; junction bases left unmatched: 15.

The CDR3 region has the DNA TGTGCCAGCATCCGAAGGAGGGTAGCTAACTATGGCTACACCTTC. Translating it yields CASIRRRVANYGYTF. The chain couples TRBV5-8 to TRBJ1-2; D not certain. The ends were cut back, 6 bases at V and 0 bases at J, with 15 bases in the middle. The V gene's germline CDR1 is SGHTS and CDR2 YDEGEE. The length of the CDR3 is 15 residues.

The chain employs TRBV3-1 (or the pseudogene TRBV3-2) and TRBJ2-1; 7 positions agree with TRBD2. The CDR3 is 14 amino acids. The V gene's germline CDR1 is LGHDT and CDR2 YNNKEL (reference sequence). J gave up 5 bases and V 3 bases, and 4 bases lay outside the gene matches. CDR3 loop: CASSHLGGNNEQFF. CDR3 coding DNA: TGTGCCAGCAGCCATCTCGGGGGGAACAATGAGCAGTTCTTC.

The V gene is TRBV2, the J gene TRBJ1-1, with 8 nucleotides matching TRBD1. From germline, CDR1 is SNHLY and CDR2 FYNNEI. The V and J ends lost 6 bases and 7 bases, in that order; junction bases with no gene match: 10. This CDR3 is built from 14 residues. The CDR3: CASRYQGAVGEAFF. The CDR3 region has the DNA TGTGCCAGCAGATATCAGGGGGCAGTCGGTGAAGCTTTCTTT.

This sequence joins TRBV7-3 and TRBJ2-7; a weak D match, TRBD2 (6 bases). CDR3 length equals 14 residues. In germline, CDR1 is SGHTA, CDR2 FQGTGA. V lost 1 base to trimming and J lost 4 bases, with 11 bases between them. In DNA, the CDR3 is TGTGCCAGCAGCTTAAACGGGGGTTTGTACGAGCAGTACTTC. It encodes CASSLNGGLYEQYF. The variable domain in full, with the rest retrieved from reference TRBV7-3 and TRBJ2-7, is GAGVSQTPSNKVTEKGKYVELRCDPISGHTALYWYRQSLGQGPEFLIYFQGTGAADDSGLPNDRFFAVRPEGSVSTLKIQRTERGDSAVYLCASSLNGGLYEQYFGPGTRLTVT.

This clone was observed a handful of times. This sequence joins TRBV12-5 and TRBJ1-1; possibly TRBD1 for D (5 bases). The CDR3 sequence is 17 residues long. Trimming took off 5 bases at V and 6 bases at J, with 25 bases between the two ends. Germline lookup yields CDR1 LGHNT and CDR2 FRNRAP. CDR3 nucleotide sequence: TGTGCTAGTGGTAACAGGAGTATGGGCGTACGGTACTCTGAAGCTTTCTTT. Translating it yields CASGNRSMGVRYSEAFF.

As DNA, the CDR3 is TGTGCCAGCAGCTTTAGGGACAGCTACGAGCAGTACTTC. Protein product: CASSFRDSYEQYF. The genes are TRBV7-2 and TRBJ2-7; 7 nucleotides line up with TRBD1. J was trimmed by 3 bases and V by 3 bases; bases with no gene match: 2. This CDR3 contains 13 residues. The V gene's germline CDR1 is SGHTA and CDR2 FQGNSA.

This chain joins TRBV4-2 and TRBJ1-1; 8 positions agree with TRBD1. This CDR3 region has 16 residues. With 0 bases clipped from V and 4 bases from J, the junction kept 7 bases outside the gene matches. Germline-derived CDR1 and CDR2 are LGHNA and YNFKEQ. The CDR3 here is CASSQEPGGWGTEAFF. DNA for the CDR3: TGTGCCAGCAGCCAAGAGCCAGGGGGCTGGGGCACTGAAGCTTTCTTT.

CDR3 protein: CASSFDRGGEKLFF. DNA of the CDR3: TGTGCCAGCAGCTTCGACAGGGGAGGTGAAAAACTGTTTTTT. The chain is built from TRBV7-9 and TRBJ1-4, with 8 positions matching TRBD1. The germline gives CDR1 SEHNR, CDR2 FQNEAQ (reference sequence). After removal of 3 bases from V and 7 bases from J, the junction contained 4 bases not matched to a gene. The CDR3 has 14 residues.

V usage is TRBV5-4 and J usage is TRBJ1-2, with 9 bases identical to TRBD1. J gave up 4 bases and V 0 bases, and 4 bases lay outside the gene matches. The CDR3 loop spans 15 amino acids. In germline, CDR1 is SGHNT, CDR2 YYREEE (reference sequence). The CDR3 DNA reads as TGTGCCAGCAGCTTGGCTGGGACAGGGCCCTATGGCTACACCTTC. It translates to CASSLAGTGPYGYTF.

The CDR3 loop is CASSFLRGTEAFF. The CDR3 DNA reads as TGTGCCAGCAGCTTCTTGAGGGGGACTGAAGCTTTCTTT. This chain links TRBV16 with TRBJ1-1, with a possible D match to TRBD1 (6 bases). CDR1 is KGHSY and CDR2 is FQNENV in the germline V gene. V lost 5 bases to trimming and J lost 5 bases, with 12 bases between them. The CDR3 length is 13 residues.

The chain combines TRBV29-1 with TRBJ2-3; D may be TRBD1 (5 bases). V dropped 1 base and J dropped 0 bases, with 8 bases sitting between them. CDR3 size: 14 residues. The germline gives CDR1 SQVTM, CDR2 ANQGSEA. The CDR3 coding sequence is TGCAGCGTTGAAGGACAGCTTAGCACAGATACGCAGTATTTT. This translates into CSVEGQLSTDTQYF.

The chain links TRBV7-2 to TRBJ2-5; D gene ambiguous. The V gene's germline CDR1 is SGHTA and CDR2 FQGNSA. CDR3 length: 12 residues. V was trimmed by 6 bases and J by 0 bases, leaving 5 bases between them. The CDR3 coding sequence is TGTGCCAGCAGTCTTTACCAAGAGACCCAGTACTTC. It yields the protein CASSLYQETQYF. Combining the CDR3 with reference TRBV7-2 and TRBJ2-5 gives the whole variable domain GAGVSQSPSNKVTEKGKDVELRCDPISGHTALYWYRQSLGQGLEFLIYFQGNSAPDKSGLPSDRFSAERTGGSVSTLTIQRTQQEDSAVYLCASSLYQETQYFGPGTRLLVL.

The CDR3 spells CASSLGTGVGYTF. CDR3 coding DNA: TGCGCCAGCAGCTTGGGGACAGGGGTCGGCTACACCTTC. The chain links TRBV5-1 to TRBJ1-2; the match to TRBD1 covers 9 bases. J was trimmed by 8 bases and V by 0 bases; bases with no gene match: 2. CDR3 length equals 13 residues. Germline loops: CDR1 SGHRS, CDR2 YFSETQ.

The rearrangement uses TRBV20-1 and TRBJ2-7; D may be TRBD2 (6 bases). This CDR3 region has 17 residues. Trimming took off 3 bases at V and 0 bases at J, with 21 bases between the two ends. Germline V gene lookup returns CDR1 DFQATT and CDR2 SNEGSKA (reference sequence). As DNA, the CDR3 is TGCAGTGCTAGTTACTGGCGGGGCGGCTCCCTCTCCTACGAGCAGTACTTC. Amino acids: CSASYWRGGSLSYEQYF.

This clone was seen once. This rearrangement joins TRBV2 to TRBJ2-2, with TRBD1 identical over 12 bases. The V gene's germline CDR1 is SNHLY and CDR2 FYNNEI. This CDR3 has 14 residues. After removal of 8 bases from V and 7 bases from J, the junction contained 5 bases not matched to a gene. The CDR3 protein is CASGGQGAGGELFF. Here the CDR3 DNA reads TGTGCCAGCGGGGGACAGGGGGCCGGCGGGGAGCTGTTTTTT.

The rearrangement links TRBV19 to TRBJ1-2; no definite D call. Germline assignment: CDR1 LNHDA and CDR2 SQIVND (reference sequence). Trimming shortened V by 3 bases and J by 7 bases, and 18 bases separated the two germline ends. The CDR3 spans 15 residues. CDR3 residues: CASSIEHLWASGYTF. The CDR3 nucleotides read TGTGCCAGTAGTATCGAACACCTGTGGGCGTCTGGCTACACCTTC.